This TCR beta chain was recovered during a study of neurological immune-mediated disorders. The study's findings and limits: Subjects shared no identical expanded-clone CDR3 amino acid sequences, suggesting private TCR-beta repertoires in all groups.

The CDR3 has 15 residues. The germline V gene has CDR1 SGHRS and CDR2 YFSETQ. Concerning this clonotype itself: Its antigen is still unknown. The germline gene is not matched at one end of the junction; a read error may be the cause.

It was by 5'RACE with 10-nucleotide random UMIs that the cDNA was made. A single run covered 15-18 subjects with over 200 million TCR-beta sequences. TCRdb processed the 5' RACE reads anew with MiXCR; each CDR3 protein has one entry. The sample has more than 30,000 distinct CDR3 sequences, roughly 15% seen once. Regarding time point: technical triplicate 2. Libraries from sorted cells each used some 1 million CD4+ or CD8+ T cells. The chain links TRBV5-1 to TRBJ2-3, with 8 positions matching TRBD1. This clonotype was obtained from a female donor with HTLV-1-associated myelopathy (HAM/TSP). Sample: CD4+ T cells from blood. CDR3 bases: TGCGCCAGCAGCTTGGGCGACAGGGGATCAGATACGCGGTATTTT. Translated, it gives CASSLGDRGSDTRYF.